The next 21 T cell receptor beta chains were all read from a single sample in a study of tumor-infiltrating lymphocytes in oesophageal squamous cell carcinoma. TCRdb analysed the PCR reads with MiXCR anew, one entry per CDR3 protein. The repertoire has under 20,000 distinct CDR3 sequences, around half of them found once; the top ten carry approximately 40%. What was sequenced was esophageal tumor tissue. These receptors all stem from a female donor with esophageal squamous cell carcinoma.

This clonotype was counted many times. The chain employs TRBV10-1 and TRBJ2-5, with D unresolved. The CDR3 consists of 14 residues. Germline CDR1 reads WNHNN; CDR2 reads SYGVQD (reference sequence). V was pared by 0 bases and J by 2 bases, with 7 bases between. The CDR3 loop is CASSESWGQETQYF. The CDR3 DNA is TGCGCCAGCAGTGAGTCCTGGGGTCAAGAGACCCAGTACTTC.

This clonotype was detected many times. The chain recombines TRBV5-6 with TRBJ1-5, with no clear D. This CDR3 comprises 12 residues. The germline V gene encodes CDR1 SGHDT and CDR2 YYEEEE. Trimming removed 2 bases at V and 5 bases at J, with 5 bases between. Here the CDR3 DNA reads TGTGCCAGCAGCTTACCTGATCAGCCCCAGCATTTT. This encodes CASSLPDQPQHF.

This rearrangement joins TRBV7-9 to TRBJ1-1, with D unclear. Germline lookup yields CDR1 SEHNR and CDR2 FQNEAQ (reference sequence). The CDR3 loop spans 14 amino acids. The ends were cut back, 7 bases at V and 0 bases at J, with 12 bases in the middle. CDR3 nucleotides: TGTGCCAGCAAAAAGGAAGGATTGAACACTGAAGCTTTCTTT. Translating it yields CASKKEGLNTEAFF.

The rearrangement links TRBV7-2 to TRBJ1-3; D is undetermined. The V gene's germline CDR1 is SGHTA and CDR2 FQGNSA. V shed 1 base and J shed 0 bases, with 4 bases lying between them. The CDR3 covers 14 residues. The CDR3 nucleotides are TGTGCCAGCAGCTTAGACAGCTCTGGAAACACCATATATTTT. It is translated as CASSLDSSGNTIYF.

This chain links TRBV7-6 with TRBJ2-3; TRBD2 is a possible D gene (6 bases). The J call may be wrong; the DNA end is better matched by TRBJ2-1. This CDR3 has 17 residues. In germline, CDR1 is SGHVS, CDR2 FNYEAQ. CDR3 sequence: CASSFGIRGTRGDEQFF. The DNA for the CDR3 is TGTGCCAGCAGCTTTGGTATCCGGGGGACCCGTGGGGATGAGCAGTTCTTC.

The chain employs TRBV7-6 and TRBJ1-1; D unresolved. CDR1 and CDR2 from the germline V gene are SGHVS and FNYEAQ. V was cut by 4 bases and J by 0 bases, with 6 bases left in between. This CDR3 is 13 amino acids long. Written as DNA, the CDR3 is TGTGCCAGCAGCTCATTTATGAACACTGAAGCTTTCTTT. Translated, it gives CASSSFMNTEAFF.

V and J are TRBV7-2 and TRBJ2-4, with D perhaps matching TRBD1 (7 bases). The J call is uncertain, as TRBJ2-1 better fits the DNA end. Germline V CDR1 and CDR2: SGHTA, FQGNSA. This CDR3 has 14 amino acids. DNA for the CDR3: TGTGCCAGCAGCCCCAAGACAGGGAGGAATGAGCAGTTCTTC. Protein: CASSPKTGRNEQFF.

The rearrangement joins TRBV6-2 or TRBV6-3 to TRBJ2-7; 7 nucleotides line up with TRBD2. In germline, CDR1 is MNHEY, CDR2 SVGEGT. Trimming removed 5 bases from V and 0 bases from J; junction bases left unmatched: 10. The CDR3 sequence is 16 residues long. The CDR3 is CASSRTGTTSSYEQYF. DNA for the CDR3: TGTGCCAGCAGTAGGACCGGGACTACGAGCTCCTACGAGCAGTACTTC.

The V call is TRBV7-6, the J call TRBJ2-1; D uncertain. This CDR3 is 12 amino acids long. Trimming took 5 bases from V and 3 from J, leaving 5 bases between them. Per germline, CDR1 SGHVS and CDR2 FNYEAQ. Here the CDR3 DNA reads TGTGCCAGCAGCCCAATCTACAATGAGCAGTTCTTC. Protein sequence: CASSPIYNEQFF.

In regard to this clonotype: A read error may account for a junction end that differs from germline. V and J are TRBV6-1 and TRBJ2-4; D is perhaps TRBD1 (5 bases). The CDR3 is made up of 15 amino acids. The V gene's germline CDR1 is MNHNS and CDR2 SASEGT. The CDR3 DNA sequence: TGTGCCAGCAGCGAAGCCCAGGGTACCAAAAACATTCAGTACTTC. Its protein product is CASSEAQGTKNIQYF.

The V call is TRBV6-6, the J call TRBJ1-1, with TRBD1 matching 9 bases. The ends lost 1 base at V and 2 bases at J; junction bases unmatched: 5. Germline CDR1 reads MNHNY; CDR2 reads SVGAGI (reference sequence). The CDR3 has 16 amino acids. CDR3 DNA sequence: TGTGCCAGCAGTTACTTCAGGGACAGGGTAAACACTGAAGCTTTCTTT. Protein: CASSYFRDRVNTEAFF.

The V call is TRBV7-9, the J call TRBJ2-1; 14 positions match TRBD2. The end of the DNA is better explained by TRBJ2-5, so the J call may be wrong. This CDR3 spans 15 amino acids. Per the germline V gene, CDR1 is SEHNR and CDR2 is FQNEAQ (reference sequence). CDR3 bases: TGTGCCAGCAGCCCGACTAGCGGGAGGGCGGAGACCCAGTACTTC. Translated, it gives CASSPTSGRAETQYF.

The table lists this clonotype with a few counts. The V and J genes are TRBV24-1 and TRBJ2-3; 7 bases are a match to TRBD2. This CDR3 contains 16 residues. The V segment lost 4 bases and the J segment 4 bases; nucleotides outside the gene matches: 10. Looked up from germline, CDR1 is KGHDR and CDR2 is SFDVKD. The CDR3 spells CATSDWGGRGADTQYF. CDR3 coding DNA: TGTGCCACCAGTGACTGGGGGGGGAGAGGGGCAGATACGCAGTATTTT.

This clonotype showed up just once. CDR3 sequence (DNA): TGTGCCAGCAGTCCCAGGACTAGCGGGGGCTACGAGCAGTACTTC. Translating it yields CASSPRTSGGYEQYF. This sequence joins TRBV6-1 and TRBJ2-4; 13 positions match TRBD2. The last part of the DNA fits TRBJ2-7 better; the J call may be wrong. In germline, CDR1 is MNHNS, CDR2 SASEGT. This CDR3 contains 15 residues.

The chain couples TRBV28 to TRBJ2-4, with TRBD2 matching over 15 bases. The CDR3 spans 19 residues. Trimming took 5 bases from V and 0 from J; bases not matched to a gene: 8. CDR1 and CDR2 from the germline V gene are MDHEN and SYDVKM. The CDR3 sequence is CASSPWTSGGVRAKNIQYF. CDR3 nucleotides: TGTGCCAGCAGTCCCTGGACTAGCGGGGGGGTCCGAGCCAAAAACATTCAGTACTTC.

This clonotype has at least ten counts. A read error is possible here, since a much larger clone lies one base away. The chain combines TRBV7-8 with TRBJ2-7; 11 bases are shared with TRBD1. Trimming at V came to 4 bases and at J to 7 bases, leaving 12 bases not matched to a gene. Per germline, CDR1 SGHVS and CDR2 FQNEAQ. This CDR3 has 16 amino acids. CDR3: CASSSRDRGDYNEQYF. CDR3 nucleotides: TGTGCCAGCAGCTCCCGGGACAGGGGGGACTACAATGAGCAGTACTTC. Looking up the rest from reference TRBV7-8 and TRBJ2-7 gives the full variable domain: GAGVSQSPRYKVAKRGQDVALRCDPISGHVSLFWYQQALGQGPEFLTYFQNEAQLDKSGLPSDRFFAERPEGSVSTLKIQRTQQEDSAVYLCASSSRDRGDYNEQYFGPGTRLTVT.

Details on this clonotype: Since the CDR3 does not end with the conserved phenylalanine or tryptophan, this likely comes from a read error. Because the CDR3's place on the DNA is in doubt, the DNA is left out and the CDR3 is given as listed by TCRdb. This chain joins TRBV7-6 and TRBJ2-6; TRBD1, the D gene given by the table, was not confirmed from the DNA. The germline CDR1 and CDR2 sequences are SGHVS and FNYEAQ. 16 amino acids form the CDR3, both terminal residues included. This chain's CDR3 is CASSSRERSYEQYFGA.

This clonotype has ten or more counts. The chain links TRBV19 to TRBJ1-3, with 7 positions matching TRBD1. Germline lookup yields CDR1 LNHDA and CDR2 SQIVND (reference sequence). V trimming: 6 bases; J trimming: 5 bases; junction bases outside the gene matches: 7. The CDR3 is 14 residues long. The CDR3 DNA follows: TGTGCCAGTAGAAGGACAGGAGGGAGAAACACCATATATTTT. This codes for CASRRTGGRNTIYF.

This clonotype was seen many times. This sequence joins TRBV2 and TRBJ2-1; 7 nucleotides agree with TRBD2. Germline-derived CDR1 and CDR2 are SNHLY and FYNNEI. This CDR3 region has 17 residues. The V segment lost 0 bases and the J segment 0 bases; nucleotides outside the gene matches: 5. The CDR3: CASSEALGGSSYNEQFF. The DNA for the CDR3 is TGTGCCAGCAGTGAAGCGCTTGGCGGGAGCTCCTACAATGAGCAGTTCTTC.

In this sample, this clonotype turned up once. The gene calls are TRBV7-2 and TRBJ2-5, with 13 bases fitting TRBD2. Germline loops: CDR1 SGHTA, CDR2 FQGNSA. This CDR3 contains 17 residues. V shed 1 base and J 4 bases; nucleotides not matched to a gene: 6. The CDR3 bases are TGTGCCAGCAGCTTAGGGACTAGCGGGAGAGTGGGAGAGACCCAGTACTTC. It is translated as CASSLGTSGRVGETQYF.

V is TRBV7-8 and J is TRBJ1-1; 7 positions agree with TRBD1. J lost 4 bases, V lost 3 bases, and 2 bases had no gene match. This CDR3 region has 13 residues. CDR1 and CDR2 (germline): SGHVS, FQNEAQ. The CDR3 nucleotides are TGTGCCAGCAGCTTCACAGGGGCCACTGAAGCTTTCTTT. This translates into CASSFTGATEAFF.